The 10 T cell receptor beta chains given below trace back to one sample, sequenced in a study of cytomegalovirus exposure and HLA in healthy donors. 13 Jbeta primers and 60 Vbeta primers were used for the PCR. The data were produced by immunoSEQ multiplex PCR, yet TCRdb's version contains in-frame clones alone and is incomplete. The top ten clones hold less than 3.5% of a sample with about 150,000 clones, 65% to 80% of them seen once. Sequenced material: PBMCs. These receptor sequences come from a man younger than 30 in good health and CMV-seronegative.

This clone was detected once. The rearrangement links TRBV10-2 to TRBJ1-2, with a weak D call TRBD1 (5 bases). Trimming pared 7 bases from V and 4 bases from J, leaving 25 bases between. The length of the CDR3 is 17 residues. CDR1 and CDR2 (germline): WSHSY, SAAADI. The CDR3: CASTGRGGPESTYGYTF. CDR3 sequence (DNA): TGCGCCAGCACAGGACGCGGGGGACCAGAATCTACCTATGGCTACACCTTC.

J is TRBJ2-3 and V is TRBV6-5; tentatively, D is TRBD2 (8 bases). Germline V gives CDR1 MNHEY, CDR2 SVGAGI. The CDR3 runs 13 residues. With 11 bases removed from V and 6 bases from J, the gap between germline ends came to 18 bases. In DNA form, the CDR3 reads TGTGCCTCGGGAGGGGGCGCTGGGGATACGCAGTATTTT. It encodes CASGGGAGDTQYF.

Concerning this clone itself: A junction boundary mismatches the germline segment, possibly from a read error. Here the CDR3 reads CASRSPLRSGANGLTF. The CDR3 bases are TGTGCCAGCAGATCCCCTTTGCGCTCTGGGGCCAACGGCCTGACTTTC. The chain couples TRBV27 to TRBJ2-6; tentative D call: TRBD1 (5 bases). The CDR3 sequence is 16 residues long. Looked up from germline, CDR1 is MNHEY and CDR2 is SMNVEV (reference sequence). The whole variable domain, filled in from reference TRBV27 and TRBJ2-6, reads EAQVTQNPRYLITVTGKKLTVTCSQNMNHEYMSWYRQDPGLGLRQIYYSMNVEVTDKGDVPEGYKVSRKEKRNFPLILESPSPNQTSLYFCASRSPLRSGANGLTFGAGSRLTVL.

The chain combines TRBV4-1 with TRBJ1-2; D is undetermined. V lost 7 bases to trimming and J lost 2 bases, with 23 bases between them. There are 17 residues in the CDR3. CDR1 and CDR2 (germline): MGHRA, YSYEKL. CDR3 nucleotide sequence: TGCGCCAGCAATCTCGTCGCTAACAGTGGGTTAAACTATGGCTACACCTTC. This codes for CASNLVANSGLNYGYTF.

This sequence joins TRBV30 and TRBJ2-5; 8 bases are shared with TRBD1. The CDR3 sequence is 18 residues long. Looked up from germline, CDR1 is GTSNPN and CDR2 is SVGIG (reference sequence). V shed 0 bases, J shed 5 bases, and the junction held 17 bases outside the gene matches. CDR3 sequence: CAWSVRRAGGSSFETQYF. CDR3 DNA sequence: TGTGCCTGGAGTGTAAGGAGGGCAGGGGGCAGTAGTTTTGAGACCCAGTACTTC.

The CDR3 DNA follows: TGTGCCAGCAGTGTTCGGAAGGGGTGGGCAGATACGCAGTATTTT. It translates to CASSVRKGWADTQYF. This rearrangement joins TRBV2 to TRBJ2-3, with a tentative D call TRBD1 (5 bases). This CDR3 spans 15 amino acids. Germline V gene lookup returns CDR1 SNHLY and CDR2 FYNNEI. V lost 4 bases and J lost 4, with 15 bases in between.

This sequence joins TRBV13 and TRBJ1-2; D may be TRBD1 (5 bases). Germline V gives CDR1 PRHDT, CDR2 FYEKMQ (reference sequence). V lost 2 bases, J lost 7 bases, and 17 bases lay in between. The CDR3 totals 15 residues. CDR3 loop: CASSLKQSGGRGYTF. The CDR3 DNA reads TGTGCCAGCAGCTTAAAGCAATCCGGGGGACGTGGCTACACCTTC.

This sequence joins TRBV2 and TRBJ2-1, with 7 positions matching TRBD2. In germline, CDR1 is SNHLY, CDR2 FYNNEI. J lost 5 bases, V lost 7 bases, and 8 bases had no gene match. The CDR3 runs 14 residues. The CDR3 loop is CASIRAGPNNEQFF. In DNA, the CDR3 is TGTGCCAGCATTCGAGCGGGGCCCAACAATGAGCAGTTCTTC. Combining the CDR3 with reference TRBV2 and TRBJ2-1 gives the whole variable domain EPEVTQTPSHQVTQMGQEVILRCVPISNHLYFYWYRQILGQKVEFLVSFYNNEISEKSEIFDDQFSVERPDGSNFTLKIRSTKLEDSAMYFCASIRAGPNNEQFFGPGTRLTVL.

This clone was counted only a few times. The chain carries TRBV6-4 and TRBJ2-3, with 10 nucleotides matching TRBD1. This CDR3 spans 15 amino acids. Germline CDR1 and CDR2: MRHNA and SNTAGT. Unmatched junction bases numbered 1, after V lost 0 bases and J lost 4 bases. CDR3 loop: CASSDSTGGADTQYF. The CDR3 DNA sequence: TGTGCCAGCAGTGACTCGACAGGGGGCGCAGATACGCAGTATTTT.

CDR3 protein: CASSPLRGGAGVQETQYF. The CDR3 DNA is TGCGCCAGCAGCCCACTGCGCGGGGGGGCCGGGGTCCAAGAGACCCAGTACTTC. The chain joins TRBV4-1 to TRBJ2-5; 9 nucleotides align to TRBD2. CDR3 length: 18 amino acids. From germline, CDR1 is MGHRA and CDR2 YSYEKL. V dropped 4 bases and J dropped 1; count of bases not matched to a gene: 13.